The rows below give T cell receptor beta chains drawn from one sample of a study of massively parallel sequencing of T cell beta chains. MiXCR was run by TCRdb on the 5' RACE reads, yielding one entry per CDR3 protein. The table records approximately 4,000 distinct CDR3 sequences, around 40% of them present only once. Sequencing input: commercial RNA from peripheral blood pooled from many donors. The receptor source for this set is a pool of human donors in good health; the sample was commercial RNA pooled from many donors. CDR3s include the opening cysteine and the closing phenylalanine or tryptophan. The D gene is left open where the match is weak. Rows give clone size only sometimes, using once, few, many, or a class for an expanded clone.

TRBJ2-3	NA	NA	TRBV5-1	CASSPTNADTQYF	TGCGCCAGCAGCCCCACTAACGCAGATACGCAGTATTTT
TRBJ1-6	NA	NA	TRBV5-1	CASTYAGMNSPLHF	TGCGCCAGCACCTACGCGGGGATGAATTCACCCCTCCACTTT
TRBJ1-6	NA	TRBD1	TRBV20-1	CSAPGQDNSPLHF	TGCAGTGCTCCGGGACAGGATAATTCACCCCTCCACTTT
TRBJ2-1	NA	TRBD2	TRBV7-2	CASSELAELNEQFF	TGTGCCAGCAGCGAACTAGCGGAACTTAATGAGCAGTTCTTC
TRBJ1-5	few	NA	TRBV2	CASSEMAADNQPQHF	TGTGCCAGCAGTGAAATGGCGGCGGATAATCAGCCCCAGCATTTT
TRBJ2-1	NA	TRBD2	TRBV11-1	CASSLAASGVNEQFF	TGTGCCAGCAGCTTAGCGGCTAGCGGGGTCAATGAGCAGTTCTTC
TRBJ2-4	few	TRBD2	TRBV20-1	CSARPGGGEENIQYF	TGCAGTGCTAGGCCCGGGGGGGGCGAGGAAAACATTCAGTACTTC
TRBJ2-3	once	NA	TRBV20-1	CSARRAASTDTQYF	TGCAGTGCTAGACGCGCAGCTAGCACAGATACGCAGTATTTT
TRBJ2-2	few	NA	TRBV9	CASSVALAITGELFF	TGTGCCAGCAGCGTAGCCCTAGCGATAACCGGGGAGCTGTTTTTT
TRBJ1-1	once	NA	TRBV7-6	CASSLELHTEAFF	TGTGCCAGCAGCTTAGAATTACACACTGAAGCTTTCTTT
TRBJ1-1	few	NA	TRBV5-1	CASSLGSGLNTEAFF	TGCGCCAGCAGCTTGGGATCGGGGCTGAACACTGAAGCTTTCTTT
TRBJ1-6	NA	NA	TRBV20-1	CSARQDSPLHF	TGCAGTGCTAGGCAGGATTCACCCCTCCACTTT
TRBJ1-1	NA	NA	TRBV9	CVSSVEGNTEAFF	TGTGTCAGCAGCGTAGAAGGGAACACTGAAGCTTTCTTT
TRBJ2-1	few	NA	TRBV5-1	CASSLVRNEQFF	TGCGCCAGCAGCTTGGTTCGGAATGAGCAGTTCTTC
TRBJ2-1	few	TRBD2	TRBV5-1	CASSLSSGDYNEQFF	TGCGCCAGCAGCTTGTCTAGCGGTGACTACAATGAGCAGTTCTTC
TRBJ2-5	NA	NA	TRBV9	CASSVAREETQYF	TGTGCCAGCAGCGTAGCCAGGGAGGAGACCCAGTACTTC
TRBJ1-2	NA	NA	TRBV19	CASTSGQPWGYTF	TGTGCCAGTACCTCCGGACAGCCTTGGGGCTACACCTTC
TRBJ1-1	NA	NA	TRBV3-1	CASSPRPGAAEAFF	TGTGCCAGCAGCCCCCGTCCGGGGGCCGCTGAAGCTTTCTTT
TRBJ2-3	NA	NA	TRBV7-6	CASSQEGGTQYF	TGTGCCAGCAGCCAAGAGGGAGGTACGCAGTATTTT
TRBJ2-1	NA	TRBD2	TRBV25-1	CASSEPGGNEQFF	TGTGCCAGCAGTGAACCGGGGGGCAATGAGCAGTTCTTC
TRBJ2-1	medium-sized	NA	TRBV29-1	CSVGGIGQLQFF	TGCAGCGTTGGTGGGATAGGACAGTTGCAGTTCTTC
TRBJ2-2	NA	NA	TRBV6-4	CASSPGGKAGELFF	TGTGCCAGCAGTCCAGGGGGGAAGGCCGGGGAGCTGTTTTTT
TRBJ1-1	NA	NA	TRBV6-2/TRBV6-3	CASRQTVNTEAFF	TGTGCCAGCAGGCAGACAGTTAACACTGAAGCTTTCTTT
TRBJ1-1	once	NA	TRBV11-2	CASILDRGNTEAFF	TGTGCCAGCATCTTAGATAGGGGGAACACTGAAGCTTTCTTT
TRBJ2-7	once	NA	TRBV20-1	CSAPEVGSYEQYF	TGCAGTGCGCCGGAGGTTGGCTCCTACGAGCAGTACTTC
TRBJ1-1	few	TRBD1	TRBV29-1	CSVRQGADTEAFF	TGCAGCGTCCGACAGGGGGCCGACACTGAAGCTTTCTTT
TRBJ1-1	NA	NA	TRBV20-1	CSARVGAFSEAFF	TGCAGTGCTAGGGTAGGGGCGTTTTCCGAAGCTTTCTTT
TRBJ2-7	NA	TRBD1	TRBV5-8	CASSFPQGASYEQYF	TGTGCCAGCAGCTTCCCGCAGGGGGCCTCCTACGAGCAGTACTTC
TRBJ2-1	NA	NA	TRBV12-3/TRBV12-4	CASSLNSYNEQFF	TGTGCCAGCAGTTTAAACAGCTACAATGAGCAGTTCTTC
TRBJ2-3	few	NA	TRBV29-1	CSVWGGEDTQYF	TGCAGCGTGTGGGGTGGCGAAGATACGCAGTATTTT
TRBJ2-5	NA	NA	TRBV18	CASSGGETQYF	TGTGCCAGCTCCGGGGGAGAGACCCAGTACTTC
TRBJ1-6	large	NA	TRBV29-1	CSVVTGAGSPLHF	TGCAGCGTTGTGACGGGGGCTGGTTCACCCCTCCACTTT